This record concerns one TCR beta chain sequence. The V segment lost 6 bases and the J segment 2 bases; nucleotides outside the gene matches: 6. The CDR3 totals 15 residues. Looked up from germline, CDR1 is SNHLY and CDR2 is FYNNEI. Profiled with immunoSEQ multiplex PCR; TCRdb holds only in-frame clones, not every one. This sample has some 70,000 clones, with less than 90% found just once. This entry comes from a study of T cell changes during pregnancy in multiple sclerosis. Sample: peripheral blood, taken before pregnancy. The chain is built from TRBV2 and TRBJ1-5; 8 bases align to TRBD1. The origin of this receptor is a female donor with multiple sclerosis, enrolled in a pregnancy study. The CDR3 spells CASSTGGTGNQPQHF. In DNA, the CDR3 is TGTGCCAGCAGCACAGGGGGGACGGGCAATCAGCCCCAGCATTTT.